This T cell receptor beta chain was sequenced during a study of T cell responses to AZD1222 COVID-19 vaccine. Study in general: Pooling covered second doses at about 4 or about 12 weeks.

Of note for this clone: The target antigen is unknown.

Notes on the study in general: Clonal diversity may have been underestimated in mostly white British donors. Unmutated variant regions are reportedly targeted by nearly half of spike-specific TCRs.

CDR1 and CDR2 from the germline V gene are KGHDR and SFDVKD. Between the trimmed V and J ends, which lost 6 bases and 4 bases, there was a span of 9 bases. The CDR3 has 12 residues. Clones were read by immunoSEQ multiplex PCR, and TCRdb kept only the in-frame ones, dropping some. In the table there are 120,000 or so clones, roughly 88% of which are singletons. The sequencing used peripheral blood, collected on day 0 of AZD1222 vaccination. The receptor was derived from an adult in good health. The J gene is TRBJ2-7, the V gene TRBV24-1, with D uncertain. The chain's CDR3 is CATSPGGYEQYF. CDR3 DNA sequence: TGTGCCACCAGTCCGGGCGGATACGAGCAGTACTTC.